This TCR beta chain is from a study of blood T cell repertoires in COVID-19. Germline assignment: CDR1 MNHNS and CDR2 SASEGT. There are 14 residues in the CDR3. V shed 2 bases and J 3 bases; nucleotides not matched to a gene: 2. The repertoire was sequenced with immunoSEQ multiplex PCR; TCRdb's copy has only in-frame clones and lacks some. The profile shows roughly 200,000 clones, around nine tenths of them singletons. Sequencing input: peripheral blood. The TCR was taken from a man in his late teens or twenties with active or convalescent COVID-19. V usage is TRBV6-1 and J usage is TRBJ2-7, with TRBD1 matching over 9 bases. Written as DNA, the CDR3 is TGTGCCAGCAGTGAACGGGACAGGGACTACGAGCAGTACTTC. Residues: CASSERDRDYEQYF.